This T cell receptor (beta chain) was identified in a study of T-cell reconstitution after alpha-beta-depleted transplantation in children. General study findings and limits: Alpha-beta T cells about two months after transplant reportedly derived from several hundred expanded graft clones. By one year post-transplant, T-cell counts and diversity largely arose from T cells that were newly produced.

V was trimmed by 7 bases and J by 2 bases, leaving 8 bases between them. There are 13 residues in the CDR3. In this sample, this clonotype turned up once. Its antigen is unknown. Researchers prepared the TCRbeta library using unique molecular identifiers, the study reports. TCRdb reprocessed the PCR reads via MiXCR and lists one record per CDR3 protein. The table lists under 850,000 distinct CDR3 sequences, 10% to 15% of them singletons, with about 0.79% in the top ten. Sequences were derived from PBMCs, sampled before TCRalphabeta/CD19-depleted stem cell transplant. This receptor was identified in a girl aged 2-10 years with congenital amegakaryocytic thrombocytopenia, due to receive a stem cell transplant. V gene TRBV12-3 or TRBV12-4 combines with J gene TRBJ2-2; unclear D gene. CDR3 coding DNA: TGTGCCAGCATCACGTTTAACACCGGGGAGCTGTTTTTT. This gives the protein CASITFNTGELFF.